Below, 14 T cell receptor beta chains from the same sample are listed, as sequenced in a study of early T cells in non-severe SARS-CoV-2 infection. TCRdb analysed the 5' RACE reads with MiXCR anew, one entry per CDR3 protein. The sample consists of some 87,000 distinct CDR3 sequences, roughly an eighth of them appearing once. Sequenced input: whole blood. These receptors all come from an adult who was a healthcare worker with PCR-confirmed SARS-CoV-2 infection or an uninfected control (not recorded which).

The chain is built from TRBV28 and TRBJ2-6; D is possibly TRBD2 (5 bases). The CDR3 is made up of 16 amino acids. Germline CDR1 and CDR2: MDHEN and SYDVKM. The germline V and J ends were trimmed by 9 bases and 1 base, with 16 bases remaining between them. The CDR3 sequence is CASSTYPGSGANVLTF. CDR3 nucleotides: TGTGCCAGTAGTACTTATCCGGGGTCTGGGGCCAACGTCCTGACTTTC.

This clonotype was found many times. This sequence joins TRBV7-8 and TRBJ2-7; D is possibly TRBD1 or TRBD2 (5 bases each). The CDR3 extends over 14 amino acids. Germline V lookup: CDR1 SGHVS, CDR2 FQNEAQ. V gave up 5 bases and J gave up 3 bases, with 14 bases separating them. CDR3 nucleotides: TGTGCCAGCAGCCCCCGGGGTAGGGGCTACGAGCAGTACTTC. Its protein product is CASSPRGRGYEQYF.

V gene TRBV11-2 combines with J gene TRBJ2-2; perhaps D is TRBD1 or TRBD2 (5 bases each). Germline V gives CDR1 SGHAT, CDR2 FQNNGV. V lost 5 bases to trimming and J lost 13 bases, with 17 bases between them. The CDR3 loop spans 13 amino acids. CDR3 protein: CASSADLGTGLFF. In nucleotides, the CDR3 is TGTGCCAGCAGCGCCGACTTAGGGACGGGGCTGTTTTTT.

There are a few counts of this clonotype. This chain links TRBV7-3 with TRBJ2-1; 9 bases agree with TRBD2. CDR3 length: 15 amino acids. V gave up 1 base and J gave up 3 bases; unmatched junction bases: 1. The germline gives CDR1 SGHTA, CDR2 FQGTGA. CDR3 in DNA: TGTGCCAGCAGCTTAATAGCGGGGGACTACAATGAGCAGTTCTTC. Residues: CASSLIAGDYNEQFF.

The J gene is TRBJ2-3, the V gene TRBV4-1; 7 bases are shared with TRBD1. Germline trimming cut 0 bases from V and 4 bases from J; bases unmatched to any gene: 4. CDR1 and CDR2 from the germline V gene are MGHRA and YSYEKL. The CDR3 covers 15 residues. CDR3 sequence reads: CASSQDDRVADTQYF. The CDR3 coding sequence is TGCGCCAGCAGCCAAGATGACAGGGTCGCAGATACGCAGTATTTT.

The V gene is TRBV7-6, the J gene TRBJ2-5; perhaps TRBD2 as D (5 bases). The CDR3 extends over 18 amino acids. Trimming removed 2 bases at V and 5 bases at J, with 24 bases between. Germline-derived CDR1 and CDR2 are SGHVS and FNYEAQ. CDR3 DNA: TGTGCCAGCAGCTTAACCCTCCGCAGAGGGAAAAAGGTGGAGACCCAGTACTTC. Protein sequence: CASSLTLRRGKKVETQYF.

This chain uses TRBV30 with TRBJ2-3; D possibly corresponds to TRBD1 (5 bases). The V end lost 2 bases, the J end lost 9 bases, and 15 bases lay between the germline ends. The CDR3 extends over 13 amino acids. CDR1 is GTSNPN, CDR2 SVGIG, per germline (reference sequence). The DNA for the CDR3 is TGTGCCTGGAGTAACCTAGGGGTGGGCACGCAGTATTTT. Encoded protein: CAWSNLGVGTQYF.

V is TRBV6-5 and J is TRBJ2-7, with D possibly TRBD2 on 6 matching bases. The germline gives CDR1 MNHEY, CDR2 SVGAGI. Trimming removed 7 bases from V and 4 bases from J, with 20 bases in between. There are 15 residues in the CDR3. CDR3 amino acids: CASTRDTGGVYEQYF. CDR3 sequence (DNA): TGTGCCAGCACCCGCGATACCGGAGGGGTATACGAGCAGTACTTC.

In this sample, this clonotype turned up many times. V is TRBV3-1 and J is TRBJ1-1, with D tentatively TRBD1 (5 bases). Germline V CDR1 and CDR2: LGHDT, YNNKEL (reference sequence). This CDR3 spans 15 amino acids. Trimming removed 5 bases from V and 4 bases from J, with 17 bases in between. The CDR3 protein is CASSSGEGLITEAFF. DNA of the CDR3: TGTGCCAGCAGCTCCGGGGAGGGGTTAATCACTGAAGCTTTCTTT.

V and J are TRBV12-3 or TRBV12-4 and TRBJ1-5; D ambiguous. V gave up 4 bases and J gave up 8 bases, with 18 bases separating them. The CDR3 is 15 amino acids. The DNA for the CDR3 is TGTGCCAGCAGTTGGAGGCTTCTCCCCAGTGAGCCCCAGCATTTT. It translates to CASSWRLLPSEPQHF.

This clonotype was detected a few times. The chain uses TRBV30 and TRBJ1-1; no firm D call. V was trimmed by 2 bases and J by 6 bases, leaving 7 bases between them. This CDR3 is 11 amino acids long. Germline loops: CDR1 GTSNPN, CDR2 SVGIG (reference sequence). CDR3 sequence: CAWSLRAEAFF. The CDR3 region has the DNA TGTGCCTGGAGTCTCCGGGCTGAAGCTTTCTTT.

V gene TRBV20-1 combines with J gene TRBJ1-1; a possible D gene is TRBD1 (6 bases). The CDR3 runs to 14 residues. CDR1 and CDR2 (germline): DFQATT, SNEGSKA (reference sequence). The germline V and J ends were trimmed by 3 bases and 3 bases, with 14 bases remaining between them. The CDR3 here is CSASAGRGYTEAFF. DNA of the CDR3: TGCAGTGCTAGTGCCGGGAGGGGGTACACTGAAGCTTTCTTT.

V gene TRBV6-5 combines with J gene TRBJ2-7; D remains unclear. The CDR3 extends over 15 amino acids. Trimming stripped 5 bases from V and 6 bases from J, with 20 bases between. The germline CDR1 and CDR2 sequences are MNHEY and SVGAGI. The CDR3 sequence: CASSPATVAGFEQYF. In DNA form, the CDR3 reads TGTGCCAGCAGTCCTGCGACCGTGGCCGGTTTCGAGCAGTACTTC.

This clonotype was detected many times. J is TRBJ2-3 and V is TRBV9; TRBD1 might be the D (6 bases). Trimming stripped 4 bases from V and 2 bases from J, with 14 bases between. Germline V gene sequence: CDR1 SGDLS, CDR2 YYNGEE. This CDR3 has 15 residues. The CDR3 DNA is TGTGCCAGCAGCTCAGGGGCCCGGTCCACAGATACGCAGTATTTT. This translates into CASSSGARSTDTQYF.